The sequence of this T cell receptor (beta chain) was determined in a study of low-dose radiotherapy and immunotherapy resistance in tumors. Both TCRalpha and TCRbeta chains were reverse transcribed with V-gene-specific primers. The authors amplified TCRs for 20 to 25 PCR cycles with a constant-region primer and a V-primer adapter. TCRdb processed the reads anew with MiXCR; each CDR3 protein has one entry. This table holds 59,000 or so distinct CDR3 sequences, about 25% found once. This clonotype came up many times. The CDR3 extends over 15 amino acids. Deletions cut 4 bases from V and 10 bases from J, with 20 bases between. Germline V gene data show CDR1 as SGHTA and CDR2 as FQGNSA. Indicated time point: before trial treatment.

The receptor was isolated from a male donor with rectosigmoid adenocarcinoma. This specimen was PBMCs, taken before treatment. V usage is TRBV7-2 and J usage is TRBJ2-1, with D hard to call. The CDR3 is CASSSRPWAEVEQFF. DNA for the CDR3: TGTGCCAGCAGCTCTCGCCCCTGGGCCGAGGTGGAGCAGTTCTTC.